Reported below is one T cell receptor beta chain. Its antigen is undetermined. This specimen comes from a study of graft-versus-host responses after intestinal transplantation. Study in general: Transplant types were multivisceral, liver-intestinal, or isolated intestinal.

Regarding the study as a whole: Detected in recipient marrow were GvH clones, some of which were first observed in ileum or blood. Graft-donor T cell macrochimerism coincided with high graft-versus-host to host-versus-graft clonal ratios in allografts. Peak GvH clone levels in circulation were associated with early post-transplant HvG declines.

Here immunoSEQ multiplex PCR was the method, and the copy in TCRdb shows in-frame clones only, minus some. The data hold almost 85,000 clones, with 91% observed a single time. Trimming cost V 5 bases and J 6 bases, with 11 bases left between them. The CDR3 extends over 12 amino acids. Germline-derived CDR1 and CDR2 are MNHNS and SASEGT. The chain uses TRBV6-1 and TRBJ2-7; tentatively, D is TRBD2 (5 bases). The receptor was derived from a human donor who received an intestinal transplant. This material consisted of unstimulated CD4+ T cells sorted from spleen or lymph node cells, taken before intestinal transplant. The CDR3 loop is CASSKGVSEQYF. The CDR3, as DNA: TGTGCCAGCAGTAAGGGAGTTTCCGAGCAGTACTTC.